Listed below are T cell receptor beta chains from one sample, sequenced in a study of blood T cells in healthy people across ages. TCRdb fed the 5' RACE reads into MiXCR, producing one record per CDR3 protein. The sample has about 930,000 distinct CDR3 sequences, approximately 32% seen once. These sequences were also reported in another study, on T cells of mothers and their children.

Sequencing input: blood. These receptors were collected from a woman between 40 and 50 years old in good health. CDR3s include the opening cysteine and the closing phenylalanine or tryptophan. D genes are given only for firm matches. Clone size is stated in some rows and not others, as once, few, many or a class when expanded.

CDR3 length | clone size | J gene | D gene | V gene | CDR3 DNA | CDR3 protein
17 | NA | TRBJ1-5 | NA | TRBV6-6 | TGTGCCAGCAGTTACCCGCCGGGAGGACATAGCAATCAGCCCCAGCATTTT | CASSYPPGGHSNQPQHF
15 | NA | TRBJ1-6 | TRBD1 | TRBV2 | TGTGCCAGCAGTTTCAGACAGGGCGCAAATTCACCCCTCCACTTT | CASSFRQGANSPLHF
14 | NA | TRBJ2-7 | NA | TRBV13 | TGTGCCAGCAGCCGACAGGGACTGTCCTACGAGCAGTACTTC | CASSRQGLSYEQYF
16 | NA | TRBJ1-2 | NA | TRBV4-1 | TGCGCCAGCAGCCAAAGGGAGGTGCCGGGGGGGTATGGCTACACCTTC | CASSQREVPGGYGYTF
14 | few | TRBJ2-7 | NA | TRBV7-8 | TGTGCCAGCAGCTTCGGGGACCCAACCTACGAGCAGTACTTC | CASSFGDPTYEQYF
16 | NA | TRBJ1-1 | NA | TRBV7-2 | TGTGCCAGCAGCTCCTTTCTCGGACAGATGAACACTGAAGCTTTCTTT | CASSSFLGQMNTEAFF
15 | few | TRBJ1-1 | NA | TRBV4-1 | TGCGCCAGCAGCCAGCCCCTCCAGACAGGATCCGAAGCTTTCTTT | CASSQPLQTGSEAFF
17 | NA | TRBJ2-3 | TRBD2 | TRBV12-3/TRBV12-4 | TGTGCCAGCAGTTCCTCTTTTAGCGGGGGCGCCGGAGATACGCAGTATTTT | CASSSSFSGGAGDTQYF
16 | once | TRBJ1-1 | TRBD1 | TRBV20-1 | TGCAGTGTTAGTAAACAGGGGTATAAACCGAACACTGAAGCTTTCTTT | CSVSKQGYKPNTEAFF
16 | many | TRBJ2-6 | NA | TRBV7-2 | TGTGCCAGCAGCTTAGCGATTAGCTCTGGGGCCAACGTCCTGACTTTC | CASSLAISSGANVLTF
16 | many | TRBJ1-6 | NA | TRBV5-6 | TGTGCCAGCAGCTTGGTCACAGGAATATATAATTCACCCCTCCACTTT | CASSLVTGIYNSPLHF
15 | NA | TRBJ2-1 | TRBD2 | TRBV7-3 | TGTGCCAGCAGCCTCACTAGCGCGTCATACAATGAGCAGTTCTTC | CASSLTSASYNEQFF
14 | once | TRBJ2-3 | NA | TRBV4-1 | TGCGCCAGCAGGTCGAGACCCCTCACAGATACGCAGTATTTT | CASRSRPLTDTQYF
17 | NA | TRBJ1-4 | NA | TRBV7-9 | TGTGCCAGCACCATTGGAGTCAGGGACACGTCTAATGAAAAACTGTTTTTT | CASTIGVRDTSNEKLFF
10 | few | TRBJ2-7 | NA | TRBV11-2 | TGTGCCAGCAGCTCCACCGAGCAGTACTTC | CASSSTEQYF
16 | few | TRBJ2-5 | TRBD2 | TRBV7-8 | TGTGCCAGCGTATCGCAACCGGGACTAGCGCAAGAGACCCAGTACTTC | CASVSQPGLAQETQYF
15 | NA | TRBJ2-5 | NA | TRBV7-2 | TGTGCCAGCAGCCCCCCCTCCTCCCCCCGGGAGACCCAGTACTTC | CASSPPSSPRETQYF
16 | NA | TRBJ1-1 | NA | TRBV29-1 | TGCAGCGTTGAAGATCGTCGTGGCGAGTGGAACACTGAAGCTTTCTTT | CSVEDRRGEWNTEAFF
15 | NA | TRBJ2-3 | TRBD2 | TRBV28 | TGTGCCAGCAAGGGGACTAGCGGGGGGACAGATACGCAGTATTTT | CASKGTSGGTDTQYF
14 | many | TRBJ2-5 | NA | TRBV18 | TGTGCCAGCTCACCCACGACAGCAAAAGAGACCCAGTACTTC | CASSPTTAKETQYF
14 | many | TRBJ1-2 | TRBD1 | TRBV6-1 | TGTGCCAGCACCCCCGGGACAGGGTTCTATGGCTACACCTTC | CASTPGTGFYGYTF
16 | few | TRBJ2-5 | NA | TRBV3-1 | TGTGCCAGCAGCCTCCGCGCAGGGCGCGGGCGAGAGACCCAGTACTTC | CASSLRAGRGRETQYF
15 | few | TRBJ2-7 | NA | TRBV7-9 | TGTGCCAGCGGCTTAGGATGGGACATCCCAGGCGAGCAGTACTTC | CASGLGWDIPGEQYF
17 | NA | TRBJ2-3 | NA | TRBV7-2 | TGTGCCAGCAGCTTAGCTGGGGCCCCGACCCACACAGATACGCAGTATTTT | CASSLAGAPTHTDTQYF
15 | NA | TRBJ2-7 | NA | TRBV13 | TGTGCCAGCAGCTTATTAGCGGCTGGCTCCTACGAGCAGTACTTC | CASSLLAAGSYEQYF
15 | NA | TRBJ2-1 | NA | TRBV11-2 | TGTGCCAGCAGCTTACTGAGGGGCTCCTACAATGAGCAGTTCTTC | CASSLLRGSYNEQFF
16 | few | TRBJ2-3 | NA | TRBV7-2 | TGTGCCAGCAGCCCTATAAAGGGTACGGCCACAGATACGCAGTATTTT | CASSPIKGTATDTQYF
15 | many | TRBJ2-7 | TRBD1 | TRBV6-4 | TGTGCCAGCAGTTTGGAGACAGGGGCCACCTACGAGCAGTACTTC | CASSLETGATYEQYF
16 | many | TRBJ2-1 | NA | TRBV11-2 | TGTGCCAGCAGCCCGAGGGGGGACTTCTCCTACAATGAGCAGTTCTTC | CASSPRGDFSYNEQFF
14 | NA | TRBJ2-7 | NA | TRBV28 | TGTGCCAGCAGTTGGGGTCACAGCTCCTACGAGCAGTACTTC | CASSWGHSSYEQYF
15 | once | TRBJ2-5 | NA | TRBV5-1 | TGCGCCAGCAGCCCCCAAGGTGGGCGGGCGGAGACCCAGTACTTC | CASSPQGGRAETQYF
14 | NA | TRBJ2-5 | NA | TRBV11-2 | TGTGCCAGCAGCCCATGGCTAGACCAAGAGACCCAGTACTTC | CASSPWLDQETQYF
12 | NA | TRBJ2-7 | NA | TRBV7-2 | TGTGCCAGCAGCTTAGCGTCGGGGGCCCAGTACTTC | CASSLASGAQYF
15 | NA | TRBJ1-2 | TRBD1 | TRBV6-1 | TGTGCCAGCAGTGAAGGAGTCGGACAGGCCTATGGCTACACCTTC | CASSEGVGQAYGYTF
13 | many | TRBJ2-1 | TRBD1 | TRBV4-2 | TGTGCCAGCAGCCAAGCCAGGGGGAATGAGCAGTTCTTC | CASSQARGNEQFF
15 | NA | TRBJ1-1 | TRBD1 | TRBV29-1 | TGCAGCGTTGAAGATCAGGGGACAGCGAACACTGAAGCTTTCTTT | CSVEDQGTANTEAFF
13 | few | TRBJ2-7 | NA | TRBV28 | TGTGCCAGCAGGACGGGACAAAGATACGAGCAGTACTTC | CASRTGQRYEQYF
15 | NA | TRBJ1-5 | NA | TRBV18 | TGTACCAGCTCACCTCAGAATCACGGCAATCAGCCCCAGCATTTT | CTSSPQNHGNQPQHF
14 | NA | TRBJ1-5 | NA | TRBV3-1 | TGTGCCAGCAGCCAAGGACAGGCCTTACAGCCCCAGCATTTT | CASSQGQALQPQHF
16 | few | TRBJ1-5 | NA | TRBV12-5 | TGTGCTAGTGGTTCGTCCCCGGGACTGACCAATCAGCCCCAGCATTTT | CASGSSPGLTNQPQHF